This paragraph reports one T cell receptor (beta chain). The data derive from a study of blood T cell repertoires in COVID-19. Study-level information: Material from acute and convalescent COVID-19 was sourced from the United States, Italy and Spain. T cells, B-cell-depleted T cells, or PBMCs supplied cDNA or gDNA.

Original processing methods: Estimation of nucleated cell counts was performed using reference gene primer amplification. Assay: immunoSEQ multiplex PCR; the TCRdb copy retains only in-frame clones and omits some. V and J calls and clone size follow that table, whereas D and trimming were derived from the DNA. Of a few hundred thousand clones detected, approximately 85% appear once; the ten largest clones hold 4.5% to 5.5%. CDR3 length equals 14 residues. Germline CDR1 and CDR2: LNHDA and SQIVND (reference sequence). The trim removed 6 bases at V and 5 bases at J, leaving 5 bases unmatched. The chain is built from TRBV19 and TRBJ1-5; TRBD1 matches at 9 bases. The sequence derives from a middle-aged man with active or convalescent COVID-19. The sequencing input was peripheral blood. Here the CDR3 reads CASSVDRGYQPQHF. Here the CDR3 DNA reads TGTGCCAGTAGCGTGGACAGGGGCTATCAGCCCCAGCATTTT.